The rows below give T cell receptor beta chains drawn from one sample of a study of blood T cell repertoires in COVID-19. Sequencing used immunoSEQ multiplex PCR; TCRdb keeps in-frame clones, though not all of them. Of 150,000 to 200,000 clones in the sample, 78% were seen once. Source material: PBMCs or T cells enriched from blood (not recorded which). All receptors derive from a woman aged 50 to 65 who had recovered from COVID-19. Both conserved end residues are part of each CDR3. Fields, in order: clone size, J gene, V gene, CDR3 protein. Only some rows state a clone size, as once, few, many or a class for expanded clones.

few | TRBJ2-6 | TRBV28 | CASRRGRVSGANVLTF
- | TRBJ2-2 | TRBV6-5 | CASTPGVASPGELFF
few | TRBJ1-4 | TRBV2 | CASSRQGAREKLFF
- | TRBJ1-2 | TRBV28 | CASSPGINYGYTF
once | TRBJ1-2 | TRBV27 | CASSLGGTGYTF
- | TRBJ2-2 | TRBV19 | CATKSQTGELFF
- | TRBJ1-1 | TRBV24-1 | CATSDTRGGNTEAFF
- | TRBJ1-2 | TRBV27 | CASSLRGHQEGYTF
few | TRBJ2-7 | TRBV5-1 | CASRARDYSYEQYF
- | TRBJ1-6 | TRBV27 | CASSQGYSPLHF
- | TRBJ1-2 | TRBV12-3/TRBV12-4 | CASSLGASYGYTF
- | TRBJ2-1 | TRBV5-1 | CASSLRSYSYNEQFF
- | TRBJ1-1 | TRBV14 | CASRRGFGNTEAFF
- | TRBJ2-7 | TRBV6-1 | CASSEPGGARREPYEQYF
- | TRBJ1-5 | TRBV4-1 | CASSQDRGTGPQHF
- | TRBJ2-1 | TRBV4-1 | CASSQELASGTRGSYNEQFF
- | TRBJ2-1 | TRBV29-1 | CSVVPGLASNEQFF
- | TRBJ2-7 | TRBV24-1 | CATKTGNGDEQYF
- | TRBJ2-2 | TRBV5-4 | CASSLEGGRGRVTGELFF
- | TRBJ1-6 | TRBV10-3 | CALSSDRRSPLHF
- | TRBJ2-5 | TRBV18 | CASSRGIQETQYF
few | TRBJ2-7 | TRBV3-1/TRBV3-2 | CASRRTSGRMGGEQYF
few | TRBJ2-3 | TRBV9 | CASSVGEVSTDTQYF
- | TRBJ2-5 | TRBV15 | CATSLGQETQYF
- | TRBJ2-3 | TRBV24-1 | CATSFYGAGSDTQYF
- | TRBJ2-5 | TRBV6-5 | CASSSRRETQYF
few | TRBJ1-2 | TRBV5-1 | CASSLDWGGRTGNGYTF
- | TRBJ1-3 | TRBV4-2 | CASSQEVGHPSGNTIYF
- | TRBJ2-7 | TRBV10-3 | CAISAGPTSGSYEQYF
few | TRBJ1-2 | TRBV9 | CASSVAAGSSYGYTF
- | TRBJ1-2 | TRBV5-4 | CASSLARGADGYGYTF
- | TRBJ2-5 | TRBV29-1 | CSGERGLETQYF
- | TRBJ1-5 | TRBV19 | CASSIRRGEGYQPQHF
- | TRBJ1-1 | TRBV5-1 | CASSWRGGNTEAFF
- | TRBJ1-2 | TRBV30 | CAWRETSGGGGYF
- | TRBJ2-1 | TRBV4-3 | CASSQDRPNEQFF
- | TRBJ1-2 | TRBV5-6 | CASSLPGRAYGYTF
- | TRBJ2-2 | TRBV6-5 | CASSRNPGNTGELFF
- | TRBJ1-6 | TRBV19 | CASSSDIGSPLHF